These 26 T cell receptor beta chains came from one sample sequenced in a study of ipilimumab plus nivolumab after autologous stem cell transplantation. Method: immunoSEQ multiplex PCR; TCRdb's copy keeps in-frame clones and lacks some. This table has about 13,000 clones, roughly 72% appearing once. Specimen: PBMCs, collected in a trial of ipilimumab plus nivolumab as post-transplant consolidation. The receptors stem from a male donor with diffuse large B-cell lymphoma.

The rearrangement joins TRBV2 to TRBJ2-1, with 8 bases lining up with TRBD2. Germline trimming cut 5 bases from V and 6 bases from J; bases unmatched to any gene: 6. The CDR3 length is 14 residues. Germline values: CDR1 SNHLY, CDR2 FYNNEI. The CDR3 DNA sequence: TGTGCCAGCAGTACCGGGACTAGAGGCAATGAGCAGTTCTTC. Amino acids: CASSTGTRGNEQFF.

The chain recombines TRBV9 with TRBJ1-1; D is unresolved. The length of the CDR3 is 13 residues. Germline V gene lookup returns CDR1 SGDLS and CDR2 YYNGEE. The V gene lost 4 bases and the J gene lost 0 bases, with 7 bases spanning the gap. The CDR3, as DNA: TGTGCCAGCAGCCCGATGATGAACACTGAAGCTTTCTTT. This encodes CASSPMMNTEAFF.

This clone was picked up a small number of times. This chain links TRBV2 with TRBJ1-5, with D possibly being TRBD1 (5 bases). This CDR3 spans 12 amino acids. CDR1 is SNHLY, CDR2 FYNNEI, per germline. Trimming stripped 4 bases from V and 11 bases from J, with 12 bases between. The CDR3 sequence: CASSVRGPAQHF. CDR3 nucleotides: TGTGCCAGCAGTGTGCGGGGACCAGCCCAGCATTTT.

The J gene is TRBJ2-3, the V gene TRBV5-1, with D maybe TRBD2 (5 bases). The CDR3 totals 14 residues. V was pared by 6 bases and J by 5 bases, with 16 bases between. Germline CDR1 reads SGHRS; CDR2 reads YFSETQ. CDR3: CASTPVPGKDTQYF. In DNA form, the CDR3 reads TGCGCCAGCACCCCCGTGCCCGGGAAAGATACGCAGTATTTT.

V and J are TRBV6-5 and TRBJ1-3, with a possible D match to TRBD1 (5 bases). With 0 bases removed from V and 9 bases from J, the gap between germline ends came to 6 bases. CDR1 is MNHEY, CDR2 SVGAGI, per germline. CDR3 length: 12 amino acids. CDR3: CASSYSGGTIYF. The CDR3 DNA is TGTGCCAGCAGTTACTCTGGGGGCACCATATATTTT.

This CDR3 reads CAWSGRGTSGTRTGELFF. The CDR3, as DNA: TGTGCCTGGAGTGGCAGGGGGACTAGCGGGACCCGAACCGGGGAGCTGTTTTTT. The chain links TRBV30 to TRBJ2-2; 13 positions agree with TRBD2. CDR3 length: 18 residues. V gave up 1 base and J gave up 5 bases; unmatched junction bases: 10. Per germline, CDR1 GTSNPN and CDR2 SVGIG (reference sequence).

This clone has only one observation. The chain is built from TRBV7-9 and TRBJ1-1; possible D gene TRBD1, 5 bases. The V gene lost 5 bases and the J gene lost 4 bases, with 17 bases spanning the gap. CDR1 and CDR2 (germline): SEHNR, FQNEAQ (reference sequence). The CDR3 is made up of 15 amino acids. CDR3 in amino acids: CASSQSGPGTTEAFF. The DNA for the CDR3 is TGTGCCAGCAGCCAAAGTGGGCCAGGGACCACTGAAGCTTTCTTT.

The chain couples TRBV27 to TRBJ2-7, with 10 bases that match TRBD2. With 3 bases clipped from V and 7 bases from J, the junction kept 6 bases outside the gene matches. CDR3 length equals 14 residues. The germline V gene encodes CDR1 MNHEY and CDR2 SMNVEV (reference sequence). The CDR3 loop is CASSFSAGGVEQYF. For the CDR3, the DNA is TGTGCCAGCAGTTTCTCAGCGGGGGGGGTGGAGCAGTACTTC.

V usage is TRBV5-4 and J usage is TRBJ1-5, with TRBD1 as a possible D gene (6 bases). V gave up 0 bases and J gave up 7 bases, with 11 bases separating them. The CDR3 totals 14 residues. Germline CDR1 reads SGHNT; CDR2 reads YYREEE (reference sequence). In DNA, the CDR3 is TGTGCCAGCAGCTTGGCCGGGGGGGGCCAGCCCCAGCATTTT. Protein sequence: CASSLAGGGQPQHF.

The CDR3 is CGSGGAGNQPQHF. The DNA for the CDR3 is TGTGGTTCCGGGGGCGCGGGCAATCAGCCCCAGCATTTT. The V call is TRBV6-6, the J call TRBJ1-5, with a possible D match to TRBD1 (6 bases). CDR3 length: 13 amino acids. Germline V CDR1 and CDR2: MNHNY, SVGAGI (reference sequence).

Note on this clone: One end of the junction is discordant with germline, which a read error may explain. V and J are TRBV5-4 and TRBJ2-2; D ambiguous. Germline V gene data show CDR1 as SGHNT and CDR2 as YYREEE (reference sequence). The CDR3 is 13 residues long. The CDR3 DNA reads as TGCGCCAGCAGCTTGGCCGCCACCGGGGAGCTGTTTTTT. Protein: CASSLAATGELFF.

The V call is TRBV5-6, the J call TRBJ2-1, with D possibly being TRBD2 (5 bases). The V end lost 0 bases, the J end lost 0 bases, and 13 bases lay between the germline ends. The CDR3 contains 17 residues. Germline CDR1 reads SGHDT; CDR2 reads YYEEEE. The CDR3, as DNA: TGTGCCAGCAGCTTGGTGAGCGGCGCATCCTCCTACAATGAGCAGTTCTTC. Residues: CASSLVSGASSYNEQFF. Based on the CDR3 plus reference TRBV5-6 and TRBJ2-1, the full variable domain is DAGVTQSPTHLIKTRGQQVTLRCSPKSGHDTVSWYQQALGQGPQFIFQYYEEEERQRGNFPDRFSGHQFPNYSSELNVNALLLGDSALYLCASSLVSGASSYNEQFFGPGTRLTVL.

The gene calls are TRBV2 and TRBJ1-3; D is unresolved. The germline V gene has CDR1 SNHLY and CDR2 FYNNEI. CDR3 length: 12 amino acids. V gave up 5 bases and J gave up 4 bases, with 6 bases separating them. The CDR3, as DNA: TGTGCCAGCAGTTCGGAAGGAAACACCATATATTTT. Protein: CASSSEGNTIYF.

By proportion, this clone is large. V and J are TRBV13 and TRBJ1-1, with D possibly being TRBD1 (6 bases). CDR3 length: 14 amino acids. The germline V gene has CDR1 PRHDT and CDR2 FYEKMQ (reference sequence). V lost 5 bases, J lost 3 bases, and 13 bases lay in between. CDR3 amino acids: CASSTRGLDTEAFF. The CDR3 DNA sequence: TGTGCCAGCAGCACCCGGGGGCTAGACACTGAAGCTTTCTTT. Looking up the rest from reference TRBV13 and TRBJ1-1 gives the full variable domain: AAGVIQSPRHLIKEKRETATLKCYPIPRHDTVYWYQQGPGQDPQFLISFYEKMQSDKGSIPDRFSAQQFSDYHSELNMSSLELGDSALYFCASSTRGLDTEAFFGQGTRLTVV.

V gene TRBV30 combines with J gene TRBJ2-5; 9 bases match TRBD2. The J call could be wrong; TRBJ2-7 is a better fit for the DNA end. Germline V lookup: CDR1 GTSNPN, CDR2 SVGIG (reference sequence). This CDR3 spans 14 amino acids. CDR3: CAWSAGLAGYEQYF. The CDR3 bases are TGTGCCTGGAGCGCGGGACTAGCAGGCTACGAGCAGTACTTC.

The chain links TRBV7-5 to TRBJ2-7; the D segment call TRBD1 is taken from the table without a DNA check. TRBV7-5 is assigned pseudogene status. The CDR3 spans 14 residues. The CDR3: CVRSYGTGVQEQYF. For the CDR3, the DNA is TGTGTCAGAAGCTACGGGACAGGGGTTCAAGAGCAGTACTTC.

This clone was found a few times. Written as DNA, the CDR3 is TGTGCCAGCAGTCCCCCGGGCTGGGGCAATGAGCAGTTCTTC. It encodes CASSPPGWGNEQFF. The V gene is TRBV28, the J gene TRBJ2-1, with no clear D. Germline V CDR1 and CDR2: MDHEN, SYDVKM. The CDR3 consists of 14 residues. The V gene lost 5 bases and the J gene lost 6 bases, with 14 bases spanning the gap.

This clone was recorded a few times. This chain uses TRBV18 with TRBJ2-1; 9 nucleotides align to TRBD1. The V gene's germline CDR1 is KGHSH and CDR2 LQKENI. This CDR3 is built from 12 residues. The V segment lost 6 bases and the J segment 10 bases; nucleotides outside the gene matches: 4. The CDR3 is CASSDRGREQFF. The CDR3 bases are TGTGCCAGCTCGGACAGGGGAAGGGAGCAGTTCTTC.

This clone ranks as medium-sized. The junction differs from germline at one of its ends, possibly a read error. CDR3 loop: CAWSSRVLKTEAFF. The CDR3 nucleotides are TGTGCCTGGAGTTCACGGGTCCTGAAAACTGAAGCTTTCTTT. The chain has TRBV30 and TRBJ1-1, with D unclear. CDR1 and CDR2 from the germline V gene are GTSNPN and SVGIG (reference sequence). The CDR3 covers 14 residues.

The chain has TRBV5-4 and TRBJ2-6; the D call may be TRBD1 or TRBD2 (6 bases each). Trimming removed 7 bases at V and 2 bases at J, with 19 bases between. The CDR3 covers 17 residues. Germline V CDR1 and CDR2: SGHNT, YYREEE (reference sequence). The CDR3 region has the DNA TGTGCCAGCGGAGGGACACTGGGGCTACCTGGGGCCAACGTCCTGACTTTC. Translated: CASGGTLGLPGANVLTF.

CDR3 DNA sequence: TGCGCCAGCAGCCAAGAGTCGGACAGGGTATCTGAGCAGTTCTTC. It encodes CASSQESDRVSEQFF. This rearrangement joins TRBV4-1 to TRBJ2-1, with TRBD1 matching 8 bases. Germline V gene data show CDR1 as MGHRA and CDR2 as YSYEKL. CDR3 size: 15 residues. The V and J ends lost 0 bases and 9 bases, in that order; junction bases with no gene match: 7.

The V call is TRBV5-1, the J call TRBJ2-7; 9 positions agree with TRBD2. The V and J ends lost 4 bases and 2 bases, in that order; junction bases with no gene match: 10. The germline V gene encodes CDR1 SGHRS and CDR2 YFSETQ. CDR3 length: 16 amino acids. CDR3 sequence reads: CASSPRGAGGAYEQYF. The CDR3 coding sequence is TGCGCCAGCAGCCCCCGGGGGGCGGGAGGGGCCTACGAGCAGTACTTC.

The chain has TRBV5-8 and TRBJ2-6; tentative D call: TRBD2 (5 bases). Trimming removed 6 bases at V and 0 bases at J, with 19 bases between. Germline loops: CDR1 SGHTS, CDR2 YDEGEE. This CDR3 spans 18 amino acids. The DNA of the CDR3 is TGTGCCAGCAAGATTTCAGTCGAGGGCCGCTCTGGGGCCAACGTCCTGACTTTC. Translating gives CASKISVEGRSGANVLTF.

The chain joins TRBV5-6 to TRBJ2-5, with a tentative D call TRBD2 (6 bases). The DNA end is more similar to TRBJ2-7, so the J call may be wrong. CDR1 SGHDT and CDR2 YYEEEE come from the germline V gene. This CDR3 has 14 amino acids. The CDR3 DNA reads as TGTGCCAGCAGCGAGGGACTGGATTCCTACGAGCAGTACTTC. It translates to CASSEGLDSYEQYF.

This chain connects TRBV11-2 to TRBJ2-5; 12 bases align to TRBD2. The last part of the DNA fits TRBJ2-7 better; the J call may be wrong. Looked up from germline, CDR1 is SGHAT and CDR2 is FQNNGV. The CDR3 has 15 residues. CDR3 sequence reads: CASSFYGTSGSEQYF. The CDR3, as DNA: TGTGCCAGCAGCTTTTACGGGACTAGCGGGTCCGAGCAGTACTTC.

CDR3 region: CASSPGTFNTGELFF. Written as DNA, the CDR3 is TGTGCCAGCAGCCCCGGGACTTTCAACACCGGGGAGCTGTTTTTT. The gene calls are TRBV6-5 and TRBJ2-2, with D tentatively TRBD2 (6 bases). This CDR3 comprises 15 residues. Trimming pared 6 bases from V and 2 bases from J, leaving 13 bases between. From germline, CDR1 is MNHEY and CDR2 SVGAGI.